This is a list of T cell receptor beta chains from one sample in a study of blood T cell repertoires in COVID-19. TCRdb's copy holds only in-frame clones and misses some; the assay was immunoSEQ multiplex PCR. Counted here are around 100,000 clones, 85% to 95% occurring once; the ten biggest clones make up 4.5% to 6%. Material for sequencing was peripheral blood. The origin of the receptors is a man aged 50 or older with active COVID-19. CDR3s include the opening cysteine and the closing phenylalanine or tryptophan. Each record gives: V gene, J gene, D gene, clone size, CDR3 protein, CDR3 DNA. The D gene is left open where the match is weak. Clone size is shown for a subset of rows, as once, few, many or a class of expanded clone.

>TRBV9|TRBJ2-1|TRBD2|-
CASSGIVAGGNLNEQFF
TGTGCCAGCAGCGGAATTGTAGCGGGAGGAAACCTCAATGAGCAGTTCTTC
>TRBV19|TRBJ1-1|TRBD1|-
CASTPTRDRSAEAFF
TGTGCCAGTACTCCGACCCGGGACAGGTCAGCTGAAGCTTTCTTT
>TRBV6-5|TRBJ2-5|-|-
CASSKGGRRETQYF
TGTGCCAGTTCGAAGGGGGGGAGGAGAGAGACCCAGTACTTC
>TRBV28|TRBJ1-2|-|-
CASRTGSGGYTF
TGTGCCAGCAGAACAGGGTCCGGTGGCTACACCTTC
>TRBV5-1|TRBJ2-2|-|-
CASSLKSFGQIGDTGELFF
TGCGCCAGCAGCTTGAAGTCGTTCGGGCAGATCGGGGACACCGGGGAGCTGTTTTTT
>TRBV7-2|TRBJ2-1|-|-
CASSLGLASYNEQFF
TGTGCCAGCAGCTTGGGGCTAGCGTCTTACAATGAGCAGTTCTTC
>TRBV27|TRBJ2-7|TRBD2|-
CASSSGERGSYEQYF
TGTGCCAGCAGTTCCGGGGAGCGGGGCTCCTACGAGCAGTACTTC
>TRBV6-5|TRBJ1-1|-|-
CASSQGGTEAFF
TGTGCCAGCAGTCAGGGTGGCACTGAAGCTTTCTTT
>TRBV5-8|TRBJ1-2|-|-
CASSQQGYYGYTF
TGTGCCAGCAGCCAACAGGGTTACTATGGCTACACCTTC
>TRBV5-1|TRBJ1-2|-|-
CASSLSRDMNYGYTF
TGCGCCAGCAGCTTGTCCCGGGACATGAACTATGGCTACACCTTC
>TRBV6-5|TRBJ2-1|TRBD1|-
CASSLRTGVVEQFF
TGTGCCAGCAGTTTACGGACAGGGGTTGTGGAGCAGTTCTTC
>TRBV6-6|TRBJ2-7|TRBD1|-
CASSYGGTGPYEQYF
TGTGCCAGCAGTTACGGCGGGACAGGGCCCTACGAGCAGTACTTC
>TRBV4-2|TRBJ2-3|TRBD2|-
CASSQRGLAEDTQYF
TGTGCCAGCAGCCAGCGGGGTCTAGCGGAAGATACGCAGTATTTT
>TRBV4-1|TRBJ1-4|TRBD1|medium-sized
CASSQDRGREKLFF
TGCGCCAGCAGCCAAGATAGGGGGCGGGAAAAACTGTTTTTT
>TRBV19|TRBJ1-3|-|-
CASKAGHSGNTIYF
TGTGCCAGTAAGGCAGGCCACTCTGGAAACACCATATATTTT
>TRBV28|TRBJ1-1|TRBD1|-
CASTLSGTGGVITEAFF
TGTGCCAGCACCCTTTCCGGGACAGGGGGCGTTATCACTGAAGCTTTCTTT
>TRBV10-2|TRBJ2-2|-|once
CASRSPGRLTGELFF
TGCGCCAGCAGAAGCCCCGGGAGACTAACCGGGGAGCTGTTTTTT
>TRBV6-1|TRBJ2-5|-|-
CASSEDRVSQYF
TGTGCCAGCAGTGAAGACAGGGTTTCCCAGTACTTC
>TRBV28|TRBJ1-1|-|-
CASTPESGLNTEAFF
TGTGCCAGCACTCCTGAAAGCGGGTTAAACACTGAAGCTTTCTTT
>TRBV6-5|TRBJ2-5|TRBD1|-
CASTDPGQPQETQYF
TGTGCCAGCACCGACCCGGGACAGCCCCAAGAGACCCAGTACTTC
>TRBV6-5|TRBJ2-5|TRBD2|-
CASSSSGTSQETQYF
TGTGCCAGCAGTTCCTCAGGGACTAGCCAAGAGACCCAGTACTTC
>TRBV15|TRBJ2-5|TRBD1|-
CATSRGDRAGQETQYF
TGTGCCACCAGCAGAGGAGACAGGGCGGGCCAAGAGACCCAGTACTTC
>TRBV19|TRBJ2-1|TRBD1|-
CASSMDRDSYNEQFF
TGTGCCAGTAGTATGGACAGGGACTCCTACAATGAGCAGTTCTTC
>TRBV6-6|TRBJ2-1|TRBD2|-
CASRPGAGDPYNEQFF
TGTGCCAGCCGGCCTGGAGCGGGAGACCCCTACAATGAGCAGTTCTTC
>TRBV7-8|TRBJ1-1|TRBD1|-
CASSRRDRGRGTEAFF
TGTGCCAGCAGCCGCCGGGACAGGGGAAGGGGGACTGAAGCTTTCTTT
>TRBV5-1|TRBJ2-1|TRBD2|once
CASSPSAGEYNEQFF
TGCGCCAGCAGCCCTTCGGCGGGAGAGTACAATGAGCAGTTCTTC
>TRBV29-1|TRBJ2-2|-|-
CSVISANTGELFF
TGCAGCGTAATTAGCGCGAACACCGGGGAGCTGTTTTTT
>TRBV5-5|TRBJ2-3|-|-
CASSFDHSRGDTQYF
TGTGCCAGCAGCTTCGATCATTCACGGGGAGATACGCAGTATTTT
>TRBV29-1|TRBJ2-1|TRBD1|few
CSVAGTGANEQFF
TGCAGCGTTGCTGGGACAGGGGCAAATGAGCAGTTCTTC
>TRBV2|TRBJ1-4|TRBD1|-
CASNDRGRGEKLFF
TGTGCCAGCAACGACAGGGGGCGAGGTGAAAAACTGTTTTTT
>TRBV28|TRBJ1-2|-|-
CASSLGWGQGYTF
TGTGCCAGCAGTTTAGGGTGGGGGCAAGGCTACACCTTC
>TRBV15|TRBJ2-1|-|-
CATSRDLSTYNEQFF
TGTGCCACCAGCAGAGATCTGAGTACCTACAATGAGCAGTTCTTC
>TRBV11-3|TRBJ2-1|TRBD2|-
CASSLGAGGALDEQFF
TGTGCCAGCAGCTTAGGCGCGGGAGGGGCCCTAGATGAGCAGTTCTTC
>TRBV7-3|TRBJ2-1|TRBD2|-
CASSPGRGGMNEQFF
TGTGCCAGCAGCCCAGGGAGGGGAGGGATGAATGAGCAGTTCTTC
>TRBV18|TRBJ1-4|TRBD1|-
CASSPSGQGGEKLFF
TGTGCCAGCTCACCAAGCGGACAGGGTGGGGAAAAACTGTTTTTT
>TRBV5-1|TRBJ1-1|-|once
CASSSGQIRNTEAFF
TGCGCCAGCAGCTCCGGACAGATCAGGAACACTGAAGCTTTCTTT
>TRBV7-6|TRBJ1-4|-|-
CASSLGARGAEKLFF
TGTGCCAGCAGCTTAGGGGCACGGGGGGCCGAAAAACTGTTTTTT
>TRBV19|TRBJ1-5|-|-
CASSTTGGPNQPQHF
TGTGCCAGTAGTACAACGGGGGGCCCCAATCAGCCCCAGCATTTT
>TRBV11-2|TRBJ2-7|TRBD1|-
CASSLDRGNEQYF
TGTGCCAGCAGCTTGGACAGGGGCAACGAGCAGTACTTC
>TRBV6-5|TRBJ2-5|-|-
CASRTEDSRGAQYF
TGTGCCAGCCGAACGGAGGACAGTCGAGGGGCCCAGTACTTC
>TRBV30|TRBJ2-1|-|-
CAWARGGLNEQFF
TGTGCCTGGGCGAGAGGCGGTCTAAATGAGCAGTTCTTC
>TRBV19|TRBJ2-1|-|-
CASSIAGRLWNEQFF
TGTGCCAGTAGTATTGCAGGGAGGCTGTGGAATGAGCAGTTCTTC